The 29 T cell receptor beta chains presented below share a single source sample, sequenced in a study of T cell changes during pregnancy in multiple sclerosis. Libraries were prepared by immunoSEQ multiplex PCR; TCRdb keeps only in-frame clonotypes and omits some of them. The data contain 130,000 or so clones, 96% of them singletons. The sample was peripheral blood, taken after pregnancy. The receptor set was obtained from a female donor with multiple sclerosis, enrolled in a pregnancy study.

This clone was found once. The chain joins TRBV6-5 to TRBJ2-3; tentatively, D is TRBD2 (7 bases). V lost 6 bases to trimming and J lost 0 bases, with 13 bases between them. The CDR3 contains 15 residues. Germline lookup yields CDR1 MNHEY and CDR2 SVGAGI. In DNA form, the CDR3 reads TGTGCCAGCAGCTGGCGGGGGACAAGCACAGATACGCAGTATTTT. The encoded protein is CASSWRGTSTDTQYF.

This chain links TRBV5-4 with TRBJ2-3; the D gene is possibly TRBD2 (5 bases). V was clipped by 0 bases and J by 3 bases, with 14 bases between them. CDR1 is SGHNT, CDR2 YYREEE, per germline (reference sequence). This CDR3 region has 16 residues. CDR3 in DNA: TGTGCCAGCAGCTTGGCGGGGTCTCGGGGAACAGATACGCAGTATTTT. It codes for CASSLAGSRGTDTQYF.

The V gene is TRBV18, the J gene TRBJ1-5; D is unresolved. V was trimmed by 4 bases and J by 0 bases, leaving 10 bases between them. Germline V gene sequence: CDR1 KGHSH, CDR2 LQKENI. CDR3 length: 15 amino acids. CDR3 coding DNA: TGTGCCAGCTCACGTGAAGACTTTAGCAATCAGCCCCAGCATTTT. Its translation: CASSREDFSNQPQHF.

V gene TRBV6-6 combines with J gene TRBJ2-7; 8 positions agree with TRBD2. J was trimmed by 11 bases and V by 2 bases; bases with no gene match: 5. This CDR3 contains 12 residues. Germline CDR1 reads MNHNY; CDR2 reads SVGAGI (reference sequence). As DNA, the CDR3 is TGTGCCAGCAGTTACCCTACTAGCGGAGAGTACTTC. It yields the protein CASSYPTSGEYF.

V usage is TRBV6-5 and J usage is TRBJ2-3; 8 nucleotides align to TRBD2. Losses at the gene ends were 6 bases for V and 4 bases for J; bases not matched to a gene: 9. This CDR3 comprises 15 residues. Germline CDR1 reads MNHEY; CDR2 reads SVGAGI. The CDR3 nucleotides are TGTGCCAGCAGCCAACTAGCGGAGGGGCCAGATACGCAGTATTTT. Its translation is CASSQLAEGPDTQYF.

This rearrangement joins TRBV9 to TRBJ1-2, with TRBD1 matching over 7 bases. With V trimmed by 0 bases and J by 4 bases, 3 bases remained unmatched. CDR3 length: 14 residues. Looked up from germline, CDR1 is SGDLS and CDR2 is YYNGEE. The CDR3: CASSVAGQAYGYTF. The CDR3 DNA reads as TGTGCCAGCAGCGTAGCCGGACAGGCCTATGGCTACACCTTC.

The genes are TRBV19 and TRBJ2-1; D might be TRBD2 (6 bases). Germline assignment: CDR1 LNHDA and CDR2 SQIVND (reference sequence). There are 16 residues in the CDR3. Trimming removed 7 bases from V and 7 bases from J, with 23 bases in between. DNA of the CDR3: TGTGCCAGTACCGCCGAGGGAGCGGGCAGGAGGAATGAGCAGTTCTTC. Protein: CASTAEGAGRRNEQFF.

The chain links TRBV14 to TRBJ2-1; 7 nucleotides line up with TRBD1. This CDR3 is 15 amino acids long. Trimming took 5 bases from V and 4 from J; bases not matched to a gene: 8. Per the germline V gene, CDR1 is SGHDN and CDR2 is FVKESK. The CDR3 protein is CASSETGASYNEQFF. The DNA of the CDR3 is TGTGCCAGCAGCGAAACAGGGGCGTCATACAATGAGCAGTTCTTC.

The chain carries TRBV28 and TRBJ2-7; TRBD1 is a possible D gene (7 bases). This CDR3 is built from 15 residues. CDR1 is MDHEN and CDR2 is SYDVKM in the germline V gene. The V gene lost 5 bases and the J gene lost 6 bases, with 20 bases spanning the gap. The CDR3 DNA sequence: TGTGCCAGCAGTCAGAGACAGGGACTCATCGGCGAGCAGTACTTC. This translates into CASSQRQGLIGEQYF.

V and J are TRBV19 and TRBJ2-5; TRBD2 aligns across 7 bases. After removal of 4 bases from V and 2 bases from J, the junction contained 4 bases not matched to a gene. CDR3 size: 14 residues. The germline V gene has CDR1 LNHDA and CDR2 SQIVND (reference sequence). The CDR3 loop reads CASSTGLTQETQYF. The CDR3 coding sequence is TGTGCCAGTAGTACGGGACTAACTCAAGAGACCCAGTACTTC.

This sequence joins TRBV30 and TRBJ1-3; no firm D call. V was pared by 6 bases and J by 0 bases, with 3 bases between. The CDR3 sequence is 11 residues long. Looked up from germline, CDR1 is GTSNPN and CDR2 is SVGIG (reference sequence). The DNA for the CDR3 is TGTGCCTGCAACTCTGGAAACACCATATATTTT. Translation: CACNSGNTIYF.

Here the CDR3 DNA reads TGTGCCAGCTCACCAGGCCAGGGGGCCTACACCGGGGAGCTGTTTTTT. Amino acid sequence: CASSPGQGAYTGELFF. The chain recombines TRBV18 with TRBJ2-2, with TRBD1 matching 8 bases. The CDR3 totals 16 residues. Germline CDR1 reads KGHSH; CDR2 reads LQKENI. Trimming removed 2 bases from V and 3 bases from J; junction bases left unmatched: 5.

This clone was recorded a few times. V is TRBV2 and J is TRBJ1-2; D ambiguous. V dropped 6 bases and J dropped 3 bases, with 11 bases sitting between them. CDR1 and CDR2 from the germline V gene are SNHLY and FYNNEI. The CDR3 is made up of 13 amino acids. Written as DNA, the CDR3 is TGTGCCAGCAGGATGGGGAGGGACTATGGCTACACCTTC. Its translation: CASRMGRDYGYTF.

The chain has TRBV6-5 and TRBJ2-3, with 10 bases fitting TRBD2. The CDR3 has 14 amino acids. With 6 bases clipped from V and 4 bases from J, the junction kept 4 bases outside the gene matches. CDR1 and CDR2 from the germline V gene are MNHEY and SVGAGI. The CDR3 coding sequence is TGTGCCAGCAGGCCGGGACTAGCGTCAGATACGCAGTATTTT. Translating it yields CASRPGLASDTQYF.

The genes are TRBV5-6 and TRBJ2-7, with TRBD1 matching over 7 bases. CDR3 length: 15 amino acids. The V segment lost 4 bases and the J segment 4 bases; nucleotides outside the gene matches: 11. Germline CDR1 reads SGHDT; CDR2 reads YYEEEE. The CDR3 reads CASSPSGDRRYEQYF. The CDR3 DNA reads TGTGCCAGCAGCCCATCAGGGGACAGAAGATACGAGCAGTACTTC.

V and J are TRBV7-9 and TRBJ1-1, with TRBD1 matching over 10 bases. CDR3 size: 14 residues. V was clipped by 5 bases and J by 3 bases; unmatched bases: 3. Per the germline V gene, CDR1 is SEHNR and CDR2 is FQNEAQ (reference sequence). The CDR3 DNA is TGTGCCAGCAGCCCCGGGACAGGGGACACTGAAGCTTTCTTT. Translating it yields CASSPGTGDTEAFF.

In its sample, this clone was seen once. The rearrangement uses TRBV2 and TRBJ2-7; no firm D call. CDR1 is SNHLY, CDR2 FYNNEI, per germline. V lost 7 bases and J 4 bases, leaving 11 bases between the germline ends. CDR3 length equals 12 residues. The CDR3 region has the DNA TGTGCCAGCACCTTCGGTGGTTACGAGCAGTACTTC. Encoded protein: CASTFGGYEQYF. Full variable domain (remainder filled in from reference TRBV2 and TRBJ2-7): EPEVTQTPSHQVTQMGQEVILRCVPISNHLYFYWYRQILGQKVEFLVSFYNNEISEKSEIFDDQFSVERPDGSNFTLKIRSTKLEDSAMYFCASTFGGYEQYFGPGTRLTVT.

To note about this clone: The same CDR3 can be traced to other DNA sequences in this sample. V is TRBV9 and J is TRBJ2-7; 8 bases are a match to TRBD2. The CDR3 has 14 residues. Germline CDR1 reads SGDLS; CDR2 reads YYNGEE. V gave up 0 bases and J gave up 4 bases; unmatched junction bases: 3. The CDR3 DNA sequence: TGTGCCAGCAGCGTAGGGCTAGCGGGTTACGAGCAGTACTTC. Protein: CASSVGLAGYEQYF.

The rearrangement uses TRBV19 and TRBJ1-5; the D gene is possibly TRBD1 (5 bases). Germline V gene lookup returns CDR1 LNHDA and CDR2 SQIVND (reference sequence). V was pared by 3 bases and J by 7 bases, with 22 bases between. This CDR3 contains 17 residues. CDR3 in amino acids: CASSIKGTGGLVQPQHF. The CDR3 DNA reads as TGTGCCAGTAGTATTAAGGGAACCGGGGGTTTAGTACAGCCCCAGCATTTT.

This rearrangement joins TRBV2 to TRBJ1-5, with TRBD1 matching 7 bases. Germline values: CDR1 SNHLY, CDR2 FYNNEI. This CDR3 has 13 amino acids. After removal of 6 bases from V and 6 bases from J, the junction contained 5 bases not matched to a gene. The CDR3 spells CASRPQGGQPQHF. The CDR3 DNA is TGTGCCAGCAGACCGCAGGGGGGTCAGCCCCAGCATTTT. The complete variable domain, with remaining parts taken from reference TRBV2 and TRBJ1-5, reads EPEVTQTPSHQVTQMGQEVILRCVPISNHLYFYWYRQILGQKVEFLVSFYNNEISEKSEIFDDQFSVERPDGSNFTLKIRSTKLEDSAMYFCASRPQGGQPQHFGDGTRLSIL.

This clone was seen more than once but under ten times. The chain links TRBV12-5 to TRBJ1-5; D gene ambiguous. V gave up 7 bases and J gave up 6 bases, with 19 bases separating them. The CDR3 runs 15 residues. Germline V gives CDR1 LGHNT, CDR2 FRNRAP. The DNA for the CDR3 is TGTGCTAGTGCCGAGGACTGGATGGTAGGTCAGCCCCAGCATTTT. It yields the protein CASAEDWMVGQPQHF.

The chain recombines TRBV15 with TRBJ2-2; TRBD2 is a possible D gene (6 bases). Per germline, CDR1 LNHNV and CDR2 YYDKDF (reference sequence). The CDR3 is 18 amino acids. The V and J ends lost 5 bases and 4 bases respectively, with 23 bases between them. CDR3 nucleotides: TGTGCCACCAGCTCCCTGGAGGGGCGTGTTGGCGGCACCGGGGAGCTGTTTTTT. Translating it yields CATSSLEGRVGGTGELFF.

The chain uses TRBV6-5 and TRBJ2-1; TRBD2 is a possible D gene (5 bases). The CDR3 spans 16 residues. Germline CDR1 is MNHEY and CDR2 is SVGAGI. Trimming removed 2 bases from V and 6 bases from J, with 17 bases in between. CDR3 in amino acids: CASSYVPGWPRNEQFF. CDR3 nucleotide sequence: TGTGCCAGCAGTTACGTGCCGGGGTGGCCCCGCAATGAGCAGTTCTTC.

The chain combines TRBV7-9 with TRBJ1-1; a possible D gene is TRBD1 (6 bases). The CDR3 covers 16 residues. Germline V lookup: CDR1 SEHNR, CDR2 FQNEAQ (reference sequence). V shed 5 bases and J shed 2 bases, with 18 bases lying between them. CDR3 bases: TGTGCCAGCAGCCCGCTCAGCGGGGGGCTAAACACTGAAGCTTTCTTT. It specifies CASSPLSGGLNTEAFF.

The chain recombines TRBV9 with TRBJ2-7; 8 nucleotides line up with TRBD2. Looked up from germline, CDR1 is SGDLS and CDR2 is YYNGEE. This CDR3 spans 17 amino acids. The J segment lost 2 bases and the V segment lost 3 bases, leaving 13 bases of the junction unmatched. The CDR3 protein is CASSANRGAGGTYEQYF. In DNA form, the CDR3 reads TGTGCCAGCAGCGCCAACCGGGGGGCGGGAGGCACCTACGAGCAGTACTTC.

CDR3 DNA: TGTGCCAGCAGACCCTCCGGGACAGGGCCCGGGGAGCTGTTTTTT. Encoded protein: CASRPSGTGPGELFF. The chain has TRBV28 and TRBJ2-2, with 9 nucleotides matching TRBD1. The CDR3 spans 15 residues. Unmatched junction bases numbered 8, after V lost 6 bases and J lost 6 bases. CDR1 is MDHEN and CDR2 is SYDVKM in the germline V gene.

The chain joins TRBV28 to TRBJ1-1, with D possibly being TRBD1 (5 bases). The ends were cut back, 4 bases at V and 4 bases at J, with 19 bases in the middle. The CDR3 loop spans 16 amino acids. Germline V gives CDR1 MDHEN, CDR2 SYDVKM. CDR3 in DNA: TGTGCCAGCAGTTATGTACAGGCCGCGGGGGGCACTGAAGCTTTCTTT. It encodes CASSYVQAAGGTEAFF.

This chain uses TRBV7-3 with TRBJ2-1, with a possible D match to TRBD1 (6 bases). With 6 bases removed from V and 10 bases from J, the gap between germline ends came to 10 bases. The germline gives CDR1 SGHTA, CDR2 FQGTGA. The CDR3 has 11 amino acids. The CDR3 loop reads CASRSGTEQFF. The CDR3 nucleotides are TGTGCCAGCAGATCCGGGACAGAGCAGTTCTTC.

The chain has TRBV7-9 and TRBJ2-3; TRBD2 might be the D (7 bases). CDR3 size: 16 residues. V shed 2 bases and J shed 3 bases, with 15 bases lying between them. Germline CDR1 and CDR2: SEHNR and FQNEAQ (reference sequence). CDR3 in DNA: TGTGCCAGCAGCTTACGGGGGGCGTTCATGACAGATACGCAGTATTTT. This translates into CASSLRGAFMTDTQYF.